The 27 T cell receptor beta chains given below trace back to one sample, sequenced in a study of cytotoxic CD8 clonotypes in ibrutinib-treated CLL. The table came from immunoSEQ multiplex PCR; TCRdb's copy has only in-frame clones and leaves some out. The sample shows 130,000 or so clones, roughly 83% of them seen only once. Here the sequenced sample was PBMCs, taken after 12 months of ibrutinib treatment. The receptors here all came from a human donor with chronic lymphocytic leukemia.

This clone was seen a few times. The chain employs TRBV9 and TRBJ2-1, with D possibly TRBD2 on 5 matching bases. Per germline, CDR1 SGDLS and CDR2 YYNGEE. There are 15 residues in the CDR3. V dropped 3 bases and J dropped 7 bases, with 17 bases sitting between them. The CDR3 loop is CASSASGWAQNEQFF. As DNA, the CDR3 is TGTGCCAGCAGCGCCTCGGGGTGGGCCCAGAATGAGCAGTTCTTC.

This clone was observed a handful of times. J is TRBJ2-2 and V is TRBV7-3; D might be TRBD2 (6 bases). The ends were cut back, 1 base at V and 3 bases at J, with 9 bases in the middle. The CDR3 has 15 residues. CDR1 SGHTA and CDR2 FQGTGA come from the germline V gene. CDR3 residues: CASSLSGTYTGELFF. The CDR3 DNA reads TGTGCCAGCAGCTTAAGCGGGACTTACACCGGGGAGCTGTTTTTT.

The gene calls are TRBV7-2 and TRBJ2-1; 9 bases align to TRBD2. This CDR3 has 16 amino acids. V was clipped by 4 bases and J by 0 bases; unmatched bases: 4. Per the germline V gene, CDR1 is SGHTA and CDR2 is FQGNSA. CDR3 DNA sequence: TGTGCCAGCAGCTCCAGCGGGAGGCACTCCTACAATGAGCAGTTCTTC. It specifies CASSSSGRHSYNEQFF.

The rearrangement links TRBV4-2 to TRBJ1-1; D is possibly TRBD1 (5 bases). The germline V and J ends were trimmed by 6 bases and 5 bases, with 13 bases remaining between them. Germline assignment: CDR1 LGHNA and CDR2 YNFKEQ. This CDR3 comprises 13 residues. The CDR3 DNA follows: TGTGCCAGCAGGCAGGGAATGCGGACTGAAGCTTTCTTT. This encodes CASRQGMRTEAFF.

The chain has TRBV7-3 and TRBJ2-5, with D hard to call. V dropped 1 base and J dropped 4 bases, with 10 bases sitting between them. Looked up from germline, CDR1 is SGHTA and CDR2 is FQGTGA. The CDR3 consists of 14 residues. CDR3 in amino acids: CASSLMGSSETQYF. Written as DNA, the CDR3 is TGTGCCAGCAGCTTAATGGGCAGCTCAGAGACCCAGTACTTC.

This chain connects TRBV23-1 to TRBJ2-7; D ambiguous. TRBV23-1 belongs to the ORF category, with a function that is uncertain. V lost 5 bases to trimming and J lost 1 base, with 18 bases between them. This CDR3 contains 16 residues. This CDR3 reads CASSNWGRRNSYEQYF. The CDR3 DNA follows: TGCGCCAGCAGTAATTGGGGAAGGCGGAATTCCTACGAGCAGTACTTC.

The gene calls are TRBV29-1 and TRBJ2-1; 11 bases agree with TRBD2. The CDR3 has 14 amino acids. Germline assignment: CDR1 SQVTM and CDR2 ANQGSEA. J gave up 3 bases and V 4 bases, and 2 bases lay outside the gene matches. The CDR3 DNA reads as TGCAGCGTTGGACTAGCGGGATACTACAATGAGCAGTTCTTC. Protein: CSVGLAGYYNEQFF.

The chain recombines TRBV19 with TRBJ1-1, with D possibly matching TRBD1 (6 bases). Germline loops: CDR1 LNHDA, CDR2 SQIVND (reference sequence). Trimming shortened V by 7 bases and J by 4 bases, and 13 bases separated the two germline ends. This CDR3 contains 13 residues. The CDR3 DNA is TGTGCCAGTAACAATAGGGGGGGCACTGAAGCTTTCTTT. Its translation: CASNNRGGTEAFF.

The chain is built from TRBV7-9 and TRBJ2-7; 12 bases map to TRBD2. From germline, CDR1 is SEHNR and CDR2 FQNEAQ (reference sequence). V shed 1 base, J shed 7 bases, and the junction held 8 bases outside the gene matches. The CDR3 consists of 16 residues. CDR3 loop: CASSLGTSGKGVEQYF. The CDR3 DNA sequence: TGTGCCAGCAGCTTAGGGACTAGCGGGAAGGGAGTTGAGCAGTACTTC.

The genes are TRBV19 and TRBJ2-3, with 12 bases lining up with TRBD2. The V segment lost 4 bases and the J segment 2 bases; nucleotides outside the gene matches: 4. The CDR3 runs 16 residues. CDR1 is LNHDA and CDR2 is SQIVND in the germline V gene (reference sequence). The CDR3 bases are TGTGCCAGTAGTACCGGACTAGCGGGGACCACAGATACGCAGTATTTT. This sequence encodes CASSTGLAGTTDTQYF.

The DNA of the CDR3 is TGCGCCAGCAGCTTGTGGGTATCTGGTAGCGGGCCATCCTACGAGCAGTACTTC. Protein: CASSLWVSGSGPSYEQYF. The rearrangement joins TRBV5-1 to TRBJ2-7; 7 bases match TRBD2. CDR3 length equals 18 residues. With 1 base clipped from V and 1 base from J, the junction kept 14 bases outside the gene matches. Germline values: CDR1 SGHRS, CDR2 YFSETQ.

V is TRBV4-3 and J is TRBJ1-1; unclear D gene. The CDR3 loop spans 14 amino acids. Deletions cut 0 bases from V and 3 bases from J, with 8 bases between. Germline V gives CDR1 LGHNA, CDR2 YSLEER. Written as DNA, the CDR3 is TGCGCCAGCAGCCAAGATCGGGGATACACTGAAGCTTTCTTT. Translation gives CASSQDRGYTEAFF.

V gene TRBV7-9 combines with J gene TRBJ1-1, with unresolved D. Per germline, CDR1 SEHNR and CDR2 FQNEAQ (reference sequence). V lost 8 bases to trimming and J lost 3 bases, with 16 bases between them. This CDR3 comprises 14 residues. CDR3 nucleotides: TGTGCCAGCCGTAGGGTACTCGGGGACACTGAAGCTTTCTTT. This translates into CASRRVLGDTEAFF.

The genes are TRBV19 and TRBJ2-3, with D possibly being TRBD1 (6 bases). V dropped 4 bases and J dropped 0 bases, with 11 bases sitting between them. Germline V lookup: CDR1 LNHDA, CDR2 SQIVND (reference sequence). The CDR3 runs 15 residues. The CDR3 nucleotides read TGTGCCAGTAGTAAGGGGGTACCTAGCACAGATACGCAGTATTTT. As protein: CASSKGVPSTDTQYF.

The chain combines TRBV11-2 with TRBJ2-3; D perhaps matches TRBD2 (5 bases). V lost 5 bases, J lost 1 base, and 16 bases lay in between. CDR1 is SGHAT and CDR2 is FQNNGV in the germline V gene. The CDR3 spans 16 residues. The CDR3 sequence is CASSRSGGRGTDTQYF. The CDR3 DNA sequence: TGTGCCAGCAGCCGGAGTGGCGGGCGCGGCACAGATACGCAGTATTTT.

Concerning this clone: One junction end does not reproduce the germline sequence, and a read error may be involved. The V and J genes are TRBV28 and TRBJ1-4, with TRBD1 identical over 8 bases. CDR3 size: 12 residues. Germline CDR1 reads MDHEN; CDR2 reads SYDVKM. CDR3: CVSSLGQDELFF. The CDR3 coding sequence is TGTGTCAGCAGTTTGGGACAGGACGAACTGTTTTTT.

The V call is TRBV6-4, the J call TRBJ1-1, with TRBD1 matching over 8 bases. With V trimmed by 6 bases and J by 4 bases, 7 bases remained unmatched. Germline CDR1 MRHNA, CDR2 SNTAGT. The CDR3 runs 14 residues. CDR3 sequence: CASRLQGESTEAFF. In nucleotides, the CDR3 is TGTGCCAGCAGATTACAGGGGGAGAGCACTGAAGCTTTCTTT.

The V call is TRBV6-5, the J call TRBJ1-2; D remains ambiguous. Germline CDR1 and CDR2: MNHEY and SVGAGI. The CDR3 has 14 amino acids. Trimming removed 0 bases at V and 4 bases at J, with 9 bases between. CDR3 amino acids: CASSYSHPIYGYTF. The CDR3, as DNA: TGTGCCAGCAGTTACTCGCATCCGATCTATGGCTACACCTTC.

The rearrangement links TRBV6-5 to TRBJ1-1, with a weak D call TRBD1 (5 bases). Germline-derived CDR1 and CDR2 are MNHEY and SVGAGI. This CDR3 contains 14 residues. Between the trimmed V and J ends, which lost 2 bases and 5 bases, there was a span of 12 bases. This chain's CDR3 is CASSYQGIGTEAFF. CDR3 bases: TGTGCCAGCAGTTACCAGGGTATAGGGACTGAAGCTTTCTTT.

This clone was seen only once. The chain is built from TRBV6-5 and TRBJ2-3; maybe TRBD1 (6 bases). The V end lost 5 bases, the J end lost 2 bases, and 14 bases lay between the germline ends. The germline gives CDR1 MNHEY, CDR2 SVGAGI. CDR3 length equals 15 residues. CDR3 sequence reads: CASSKSGAVTDTQYF. The DNA of the CDR3 is TGTGCCAGCAGTAAATCAGGGGCCGTCACAGATACGCAGTATTTT.

This clone has a handful of counts. The V gene is TRBV11-2, the J gene TRBJ2-7; D may be TRBD1 (5 bases). The V gene lost 1 base and the J gene lost 6 bases, with 10 bases spanning the gap. CDR1 is SGHAT and CDR2 is FQNNGV in the germline V gene. The CDR3 covers 13 residues. The CDR3 DNA reads as TGTGCCAGCAGCTTAGGCTCAGGGCTCGAGCAGTACTTC. It is translated as CASSLGSGLEQYF.

This clone turned up a few times. V usage is TRBV11-2 and J usage is TRBJ2-7; D uncertain. V lost 1 base and J lost 4, with 5 bases in between. Germline loops: CDR1 SGHAT, CDR2 FQNNGV. CDR3 length equals 12 residues. CDR3 region: CASSLAVYEQYF. The DNA for the CDR3 is TGTGCCAGCAGCTTAGCCGTATACGAGCAGTACTTC.

V gene TRBV27 combines with J gene TRBJ2-3, with 9 nucleotides matching TRBD2. Germline CDR1 and CDR2: MNHEY and SMNVEV (reference sequence). This CDR3 has 17 residues. V lost 5 bases to trimming and J lost 4 bases; unmatched junction nucleotides: 13. CDR3: CASSVLAGVPWADTQYF. DNA for the CDR3: TGTGCCAGCAGTGTACTAGCGGGCGTCCCATGGGCAGATACGCAGTATTTT.

This rearrangement joins TRBV14 to TRBJ2-2, with a weak D call TRBD1 (6 bases). Trimming stripped 4 bases from V and 5 bases from J, with 14 bases between. Per the germline V gene, CDR1 is SGHDN and CDR2 is FVKESK. The CDR3 contains 15 residues. The CDR3 loop reads CASSLLGTLTGELFF. In DNA, the CDR3 is TGTGCCAGCAGCCTTTTAGGGACATTAACCGGGGAGCTGTTTTTT.

V gene TRBV4-3 combines with J gene TRBJ2-2; D perhaps matches TRBD2 (5 bases). This CDR3 contains 15 residues. V shed 1 base and J shed 1 base, with 7 bases lying between them. CDR1 and CDR2 (germline): LGHNA, YSLEER. In nucleotides, the CDR3 is TGCGCCAGCAGCCAAGGACTACAGAACACCGGGGAGCTGTTTTTT. Translated: CASSQGLQNTGELFF.

This clone was found once. CDR3 region: CASSKREGRVDTQYF. CDR3 DNA: TGTGCCAGCAGTAAGCGGGAGGGCCGGGTAGATACGCAGTATTTT. The chain joins TRBV27 to TRBJ2-3; 10 nucleotides match TRBD2. This CDR3 is built from 15 residues. The J segment lost 5 bases and the V segment lost 5 bases, leaving 7 bases of the junction unmatched. Germline V gene sequence: CDR1 MNHEY, CDR2 SMNVEV (reference sequence).

The rearrangement links TRBV7-9 to TRBJ1-5; 8 nucleotides match TRBD1. J lost 7 bases, V lost 1 base, and 12 bases had no gene match. Germline V gene sequence: CDR1 SEHNR, CDR2 FQNEAQ (reference sequence). The CDR3 runs to 17 residues. The CDR3: CASSLGVGQGGGQPQHF. The CDR3 coding sequence is TGTGCCAGCAGCTTAGGAGTCGGACAGGGAGGTGGGCAGCCCCAGCATTTT.